The rows below give T cell receptor beta chains drawn from one sample of a study of blood T cell repertoires in COVID-19. Method: immunoSEQ multiplex PCR; TCRdb's copy keeps in-frame clones and lacks some. The repertoire has 130,000 to 150,000 clones, 80% to 85% of them found once; the top ten carry around 8.4%. The sequencing input was peripheral blood. The source is a human donor in a cohort sampled during active COVID-19. Both conserved end residues are part of each CDR3. A D gene is named only where the DNA matches it firmly. Expanded clones are given a class, and other clones once, few, many or no size at all.

V: TRBV28; D: TRBD2; J: TRBJ2-1; size: NA; DNA: TGTGCCAGCAGTATCTACACCTTCAAGACTAGCCGTTCCTACAATGAGCAGTTCTTC; CDR3: CASSIYTFKTSRSYNEQFF
V: TRBV12-2; D: NA; J: TRBJ1-2; size: NA; DNA: TGTGCAAGTCGCCCCGGCGGAGGGGGCGAATCTGGCTACACCTTC; CDR3: CASRPGGGGESGYTF
V: TRBV6-1; D: NA; J: TRBJ2-2; size: NA; DNA: TGTGCCAGCAGTGAATGGAGGGGAGTGACCGGGGAGCTGTTTTTT; CDR3: CASSEWRGVTGELFF
V: TRBV6-5; D: TRBD1; J: TRBJ1-2; size: many; DNA: TGTGCCAGCAGTTACCGTCCCGGGACAGGGCATGGCTACACCTTC; CDR3: CASSYRPGTGHGYTF
V: TRBV28; D: NA; J: TRBJ1-2; size: few; DNA: TGTGCCAGCAGTCTCGGAGTAACCTATACCTATGGCTACACCTTC; CDR3: CASSLGVTYTYGYTF
V: TRBV2; D: TRBD2; J: TRBJ2-1; size: NA; DNA: TGTGCCAGCAGTCCCTGGACTAGTTCCTACAATGAGCAGTTCTTC; CDR3: CASSPWTSSYNEQFF
V: TRBV19; D: NA; J: TRBJ2-5; size: many; DNA: TGTGCCAGTAGTATTAGGCATTCGTCCAGGGCGGAGACCCAGTACTTC; CDR3: CASSIRHSSRAETQYF
V: TRBV28; D: TRBD2; J: TRBJ2-7; size: NA; DNA: TGTGCCAGCAGTTTATTAGCGGGAGGTGTCAGCGAGCAGTACTTC; CDR3: CASSLLAGGVSEQYF
V: TRBV28; D: TRBD1; J: TRBJ1-1; size: once; DNA: TGTGCCAGCAGTTTATGGGGGACAGGGGCGGATGAAGCTTTCTTT; CDR3: CASSLWGTGADEAFF
V: TRBV7-2; D: TRBD2; J: TRBJ2-1; size: NA; DNA: TGTGCCAGCAGCCTCCAACTAGCGGGAGGCTCCTACAATGAGCAGTTCTTC; CDR3: CASSLQLAGGSYNEQFF
V: TRBV28; D: NA; J: TRBJ1-2; size: NA; DNA: TGTGCCAGCAGTATCCCCTCGACAGGAAACTATGGCTACACCTTC; CDR3: CASSIPSTGNYGYTF
V: TRBV5-1; D: NA; J: TRBJ1-1; size: NA; DNA: TGCGCCAGCAGCTTGACGGGGAGAGATACTGAAGCTTTCTTT; CDR3: CASSLTGRDTEAFF
V: TRBV20-1; D: TRBD1; J: TRBJ1-1; size: NA; DNA: TGCAGTGCTAGTCACCGGGACAGCGGATGGGCCACTGAAGCTTTCTTT; CDR3: CSASHRDSGWATEAFF
V: TRBV7-9; D: NA; J: TRBJ2-7; size: NA; DNA: TGTGCCAGCAGCTTAGCTCAGGGCAGGTACGAGCAGTACTTC; CDR3: CASSLAQGRYEQYF
V: TRBV19; D: TRBD2; J: TRBJ2-7; size: few; DNA: TGTGCCAGTAGTGCGCACGCTCGTCTAGCGGGAGTCGGCTACGAGCAGTACTTC; CDR3: CASSAHARLAGVGYEQYF
V: TRBV27; D: NA; J: TRBJ1-5; size: NA; DNA: TGTGCCAGCAGTTCGGACTTATCAATCAATAGCAATCAGCCCCAGCATTTT; CDR3: CASSSDLSINSNQPQHF
V: TRBV23-1; D: TRBD2; J: TRBJ2-3; size: NA; DNA: TGCGCCAGCAGTCCCGGGAAAGCAGGGAGGGAACTTCGAATAGGCACAGATACGCAGTATTTT; CDR3: CASSPGKAGRELRIGTDTQYF
V: TRBV5-1; D: TRBD2; J: TRBJ2-1; size: NA; DNA: TGCGCCAGCAGCTCTTCCCAACTAGCGGGACTTTACAATGAGCAGTTCTTC; CDR3: CASSSSQLAGLYNEQFF
V: TRBV5-4; D: NA; J: TRBJ2-1; size: once; DNA: TGTGCCAGCAGCGAAGTCGGGACAATGGGGAATGAGCAGTTCTTC; CDR3: CASSEVGTMGNEQFF
V: TRBV6-6; D: NA; J: TRBJ2-7; size: NA; DNA: TGTGCCAGCAGTTACGTGAGATTCTCCTACGAGCAGTACTTC; CDR3: CASSYVRFSYEQYF
V: TRBV28; D: NA; J: TRBJ1-5; size: NA; DNA: TGTGCCAGCAGTTTGTCACAGGGTTTACAGCCCCAGCATTTT; CDR3: CASSLSQGLQPQHF
V: TRBV29-1; D: NA; J: TRBJ2-7; size: NA; DNA: TGCAGCGTTGAACTGGACAGTCCTAGGTCCTACGAGCAGTACTTC; CDR3: CSVELDSPRSYEQYF
V: TRBV19; D: TRBD2; J: TRBJ2-1; size: NA; DNA: TGTGCCAGTAGTATTCGGCTAGCGGGCGCCAGCTCCTACAATGAGCAGTTCTTC; CDR3: CASSIRLAGASSYNEQFF
V: TRBV29-1; D: NA; J: TRBJ2-2; size: NA; DNA: TGCAGCGCGAGGGGACAGAACACCGGGGAGCTGTTTTTT; CDR3: CSARGQNTGELFF
V: TRBV5-5; D: TRBD1; J: TRBJ1-2; size: NA; DNA: TGTGCCAGCAGCTTGGGGGACAGAGCCATTAACTATGGCTACACCTTC; CDR3: CASSLGDRAINYGYTF
V: TRBV2; D: NA; J: TRBJ2-7; size: NA; DNA: TGTGCCAGCAGTGATAATAGCGTCTCCTACGAGCAGTACTTC; CDR3: CASSDNSVSYEQYF
V: TRBV7-2; D: TRBD2; J: TRBJ2-1; size: NA; DNA: TGTGCCAGCAGCTTAGGCCCTAGCGGGAGGGACTACAATGAGCAGTTCTTC; CDR3: CASSLGPSGRDYNEQFF
V: TRBV29-1; D: NA; J: TRBJ1-1; size: few; DNA: TGCAGCGCTCCCCTTCCCTCACAGGTGAACACTGAAGCTTTCTTT; CDR3: CSAPLPSQVNTEAFF
V: TRBV28; D: TRBD2; J: TRBJ2-7; size: NA; DNA: TGTGCCAGCAGTTTCCGACCGACTAGCGGGCCTGGGGAGCAGTACTTC; CDR3: CASSFRPTSGPGEQYF
V: TRBV6-2/TRBV6-3; D: NA; J: TRBJ2-7; size: NA; DNA: TGTGCCAGCAGTTTACAGGGCAGATCCTACGAGCAGTACTTC; CDR3: CASSLQGRSYEQYF
V: TRBV7-8; D: TRBD2; J: TRBJ2-1; size: NA; DNA: TGTGCCAGCAGCTTAGCGAACCTAGGCGGGAGTCGGAACAATGAGCAGTTCTTC; CDR3: CASSLANLGGSRNNEQFF
V: TRBV18; D: TRBD1; J: TRBJ1-1; size: NA; DNA: TGTGCCAGCTCCGGGACAGGGGCAGTTATGAACACTGAAGCTTTCTTT; CDR3: CASSGTGAVMNTEAFF
V: TRBV27; D: TRBD2; J: TRBJ2-7; size: NA; DNA: TGTGCCAGCAAACTAAAAAGGGGGACTAGCGGCTACGAGCAGTACTTC; CDR3: CASKLKRGTSGYEQYF
V: TRBV19; D: NA; J: TRBJ2-7; size: NA; DNA: TGTGCCAGTAGTATCCGTGCGAATAGGAGATACGAGCAGTACTTC; CDR3: CASSIRANRRYEQYF
V: TRBV12-5; D: TRBD1; J: TRBJ2-7; size: NA; DNA: TGTGCTAGTGGTTTAACAGGGGCCCCAGTTCATTACTACGAGCAGTACTTC; CDR3: CASGLTGAPVHYYEQYF
V: TRBV4-1; D: NA; J: TRBJ1-5; size: NA; DNA: TGCGCCAGCAGCCAAGATTCTACACGGGGGCAGCCCCAGCATTTT; CDR3: CASSQDSTRGQPQHF
V: TRBV6-5; D: TRBD1; J: TRBJ1-1; size: NA; DNA: TGTGCCAGCAGTTGGGACAGGGGGCGGAACACTGAAGCTTTCTTT; CDR3: CASSWDRGRNTEAFF
V: TRBV29-1; D: NA; J: TRBJ2-5; size: few; DNA: TGCAGCGTTGAAGATCCTTCCCAGGGGGGAGAGACCCAGTACTTC; CDR3: CSVEDPSQGGETQYF
V: TRBV28; D: TRBD2; J: TRBJ2-7; size: NA; DNA: TGTGCCAGCAGTTTACTTAGCGGGAGCCTAAACGAGCAGTACTTC; CDR3: CASSLLSGSLNEQYF
V: TRBV7-9; D: NA; J: TRBJ2-7; size: few; DNA: TGTGCCAGCAGCTTAGCGGGGAAGGGGCGCGTCGACGAGCAGTACTTC; CDR3: CASSLAGKGRVDEQYF
V: TRBV6-5; D: NA; J: TRBJ2-1; size: NA; DNA: TGTGCCGGACAAACCGGACAAGGGACCTACAATGAGCAGTTCTTC; CDR3: CAGQTGQGTYNEQFF
V: TRBV20-1; D: TRBD2; J: TRBJ2-7; size: NA; DNA: TGCAGTGCGAGTAGCGGGAGGGCCGGGTACGAGCAGTACTTC; CDR3: CSASSGRAGYEQYF
V: TRBV28; D: NA; J: TRBJ2-1; size: NA; DNA: TGTGCCAGCAGGGATCCCTACTACTACAATGAGCAGTTCTTC; CDR3: CASRDPYYYNEQFF
V: TRBV3-1/TRBV3-2; D: NA; J: TRBJ2-5; size: NA; DNA: TGTGCCAGCAGCCAAATAGCCGGTTTCCTCCAAGAGACCCAGTACTTC; CDR3: CASSQIAGFLQETQYF
V: TRBV6-5; D: NA; J: TRBJ1-1; size: NA; DNA: TGTGCCAGCCTTACCTGGCGGACAGTCAGTGAAGCTTTCTTT; CDR3: CASLTWRTVSEAFF
V: TRBV5-4; D: NA; J: TRBJ2-5; size: NA; DNA: TGTGCCAGCAGCCTCCAAGAGACCCAGTACTTC; CDR3: CASSLQETQYF
V: TRBV15; D: TRBD1; J: TRBJ1-5; size: NA; DNA: TGTGCCACCAGGAGGGGGGAAGGAGGGACAGGCAATCAGCCCCAGCATTTT; CDR3: CATRRGEGGTGNQPQHF
V: TRBV14; D: TRBD2; J: TRBJ2-1; size: NA; DNA: TGTGCCAGCAGCCAAGATTTAGGGCTCGGGGGGAGTGAGCAGTTCTTC; CDR3: CASSQDLGLGGSEQFF
V: TRBV5-1; D: NA; J: TRBJ1-1; size: NA; DNA: TGCGCCAGCAGCTTACAGGGTTCCACTGAAGCTTTCTTT; CDR3: CASSLQGSTEAFF
V: TRBV9; D: NA; J: TRBJ2-7; size: NA; DNA: TGTGCCAGCAGCGTAGTAACAGGCCGCGAGCAGTACTTC; CDR3: CASSVVTGREQYF
V: TRBV28; D: NA; J: TRBJ2-1; size: NA; DNA: TGTGCCAGCAGCCCCTCAACCGCGTACAATGAGCAGTTCTTC; CDR3: CASSPSTAYNEQFF
V: TRBV19; D: TRBD2; J: TRBJ2-7; size: NA; DNA: TGTGCCAGTAGCCGGCGGGGCTTGACTAGCGGGAGGTTCCACGAGCAGTACTTC; CDR3: CASSRRGLTSGRFHEQYF
V: TRBV5-1; D: NA; J: TRBJ2-7; size: once; DNA: TGCGCCAGCAGTCCGCAACCGGGACTCTTATACGAGCAGTACTTC; CDR3: CASSPQPGLLYEQYF
V: TRBV6-2/TRBV6-3; D: TRBD1; J: TRBJ1-5; size: NA; DNA: TGTGCCAGCAGTTACTCGGGCCCTCGGAGGGGAGTAGAGGGGGCCAATCAGCCCCAGCATTTT; CDR3: CASSYSGPRRGVEGANQPQHF
V: TRBV7-2; D: TRBD1; J: TRBJ1-6; size: once; DNA: TGTGCCAGCAGCTTATTACAGGGGAATAATTCACCCCTCCACTTT; CDR3: CASSLLQGNNSPLHF